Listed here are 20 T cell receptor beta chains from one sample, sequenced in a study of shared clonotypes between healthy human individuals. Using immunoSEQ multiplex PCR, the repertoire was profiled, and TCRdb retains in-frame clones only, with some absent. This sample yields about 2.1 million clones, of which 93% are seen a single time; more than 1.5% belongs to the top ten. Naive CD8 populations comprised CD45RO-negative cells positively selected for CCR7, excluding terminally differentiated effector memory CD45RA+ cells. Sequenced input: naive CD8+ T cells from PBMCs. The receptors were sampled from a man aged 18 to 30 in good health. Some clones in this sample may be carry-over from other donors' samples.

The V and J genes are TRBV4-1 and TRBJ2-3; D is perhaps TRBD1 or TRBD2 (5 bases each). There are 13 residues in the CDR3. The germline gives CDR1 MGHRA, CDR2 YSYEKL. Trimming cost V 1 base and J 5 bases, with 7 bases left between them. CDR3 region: CASSQGGGDTQYF. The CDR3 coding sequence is TGCGCCAGCAGCCAAGGTGGGGGAGATACGCAGTATTTT.

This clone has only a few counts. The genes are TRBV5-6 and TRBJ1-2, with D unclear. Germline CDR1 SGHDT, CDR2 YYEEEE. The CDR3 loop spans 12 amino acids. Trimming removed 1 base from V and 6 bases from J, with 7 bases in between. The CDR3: CASSLMPHGYTF. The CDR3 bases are TGTGCCAGCAGCTTGATGCCCCATGGCTACACCTTC.

DNA of the CDR3: TGTGCCAGCAGCTTAGAGTGGGGTAGCGGGAGATCCAAAAACATTCAGTACTTC. Its translation is CASSLEWGSGRSKNIQYF. This sequence joins TRBV7-9 and TRBJ2-4, with 9 bases that match TRBD2. The CDR3 runs to 18 residues. The germline V gene encodes CDR1 SEHNR and CDR2 FQNEAQ (reference sequence). The V and J ends lost 1 base and 2 bases, in that order; junction bases with no gene match: 9.

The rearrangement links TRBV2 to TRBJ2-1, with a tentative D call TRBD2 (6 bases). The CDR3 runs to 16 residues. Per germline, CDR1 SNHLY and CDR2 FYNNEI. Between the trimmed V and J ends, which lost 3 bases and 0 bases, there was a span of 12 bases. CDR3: CASSERGTISYNEQFF. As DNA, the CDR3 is TGTGCCAGCAGTGAGCGGGGCACCATCTCCTACAATGAGCAGTTCTTC.

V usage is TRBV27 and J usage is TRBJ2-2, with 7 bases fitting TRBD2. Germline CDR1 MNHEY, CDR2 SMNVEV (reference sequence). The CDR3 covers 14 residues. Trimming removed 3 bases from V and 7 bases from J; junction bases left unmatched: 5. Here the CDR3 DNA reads TGTGCCAGCAGTTTGAGACTAGCCCGCGGGGAGCTGTTTTTT. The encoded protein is CASSLRLARGELFF.

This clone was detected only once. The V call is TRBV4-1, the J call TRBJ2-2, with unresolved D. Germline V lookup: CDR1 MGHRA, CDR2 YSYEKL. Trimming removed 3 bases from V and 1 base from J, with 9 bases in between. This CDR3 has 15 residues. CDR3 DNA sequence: TGCGCCAGCAGCCACGGTAGAGAGAACACCGGGGAGCTGTTTTTT. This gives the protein CASSHGRENTGELFF.

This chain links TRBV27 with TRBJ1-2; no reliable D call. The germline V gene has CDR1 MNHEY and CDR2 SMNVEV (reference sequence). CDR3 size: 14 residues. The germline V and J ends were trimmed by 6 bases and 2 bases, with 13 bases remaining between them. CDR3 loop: CASSRNAGNYGYTF. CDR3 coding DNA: TGTGCCAGCAGCCGAAACGCCGGGAACTATGGCTACACCTTC.

For the CDR3, the DNA is TGTGCAAGTCGCCCTGGCCCCGGGAGCCAAGAGACCCAGTACTTC. Its protein is CASRPGPGSQETQYF. The chain combines TRBV12-2 with TRBJ2-5; the table's D gene call, TRBD2, was not cross checked with the DNA. TRBV12-2 is recorded as a pseudogene. The CDR3 contains 15 residues.

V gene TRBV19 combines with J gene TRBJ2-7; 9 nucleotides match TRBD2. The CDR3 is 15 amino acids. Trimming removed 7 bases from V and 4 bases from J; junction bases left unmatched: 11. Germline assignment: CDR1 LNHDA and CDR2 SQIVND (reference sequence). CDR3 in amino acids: CASTPIAGVSYEQYF. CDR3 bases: TGTGCCAGTACACCGATAGCGGGAGTGTCTTACGAGCAGTACTTC.

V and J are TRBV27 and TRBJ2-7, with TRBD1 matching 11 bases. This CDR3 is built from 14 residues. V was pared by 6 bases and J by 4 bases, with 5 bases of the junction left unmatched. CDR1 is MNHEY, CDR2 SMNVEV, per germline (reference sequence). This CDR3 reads CASSARDRGYEQYF. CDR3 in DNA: TGTGCCAGCAGCGCCAGGGACAGGGGGTACGAGCAGTACTTC.

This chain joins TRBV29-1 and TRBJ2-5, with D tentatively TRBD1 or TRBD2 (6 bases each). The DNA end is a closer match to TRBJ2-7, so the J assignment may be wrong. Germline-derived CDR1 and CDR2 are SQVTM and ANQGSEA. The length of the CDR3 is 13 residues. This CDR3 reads CSVVGRRGPEQYF. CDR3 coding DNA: TGCAGCGTTGTCGGCCGCCGGGGGCCCGAGCAGTACTTC.

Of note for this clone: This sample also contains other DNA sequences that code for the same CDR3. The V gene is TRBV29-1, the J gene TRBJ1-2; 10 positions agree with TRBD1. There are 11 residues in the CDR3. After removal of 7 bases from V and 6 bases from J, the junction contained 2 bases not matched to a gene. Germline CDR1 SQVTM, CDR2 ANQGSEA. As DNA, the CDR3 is TGCAGCGCCGGGACAGGGGATGGCTACACCTTC. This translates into CSAGTGDGYTF. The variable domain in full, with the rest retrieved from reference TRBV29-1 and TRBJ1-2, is SAVISQKPSRDICQRGTSLTIQCQVDSQVTMMFWYRQQPGQSLTLIATANQGSEATYESGFVIDKFPISRPNLTFSTLTVSNMSPEDSSIYLCSAGTGDGYTFGSGTRLTVV.

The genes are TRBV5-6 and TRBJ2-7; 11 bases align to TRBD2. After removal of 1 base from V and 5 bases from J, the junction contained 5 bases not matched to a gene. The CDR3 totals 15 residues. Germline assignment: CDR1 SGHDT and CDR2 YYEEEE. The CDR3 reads CASSLLLAGDHEQYF. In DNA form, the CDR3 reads TGTGCCAGCAGCTTGCTACTAGCGGGAGACCACGAGCAGTACTTC.

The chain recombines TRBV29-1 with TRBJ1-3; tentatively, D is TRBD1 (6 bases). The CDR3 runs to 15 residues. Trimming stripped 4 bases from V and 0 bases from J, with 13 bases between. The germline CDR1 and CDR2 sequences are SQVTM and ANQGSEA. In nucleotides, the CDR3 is TGCAGCGTTGGAGCGGGGGCTAACTCTGGAAACACCATATATTTT. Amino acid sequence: CSVGAGANSGNTIYF.

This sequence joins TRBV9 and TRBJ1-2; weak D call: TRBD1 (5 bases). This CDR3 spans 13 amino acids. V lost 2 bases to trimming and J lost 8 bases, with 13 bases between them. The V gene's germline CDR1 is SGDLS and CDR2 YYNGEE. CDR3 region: CASSVSGYDGYTF. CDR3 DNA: TGTGCCAGCAGCGTCTCAGGGTACGACGGCTACACCTTC.

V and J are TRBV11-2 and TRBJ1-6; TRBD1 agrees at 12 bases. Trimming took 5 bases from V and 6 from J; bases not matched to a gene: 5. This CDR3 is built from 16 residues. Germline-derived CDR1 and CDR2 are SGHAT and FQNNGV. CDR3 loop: CASSGRDRGLNSPLHF. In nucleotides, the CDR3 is TGTGCCAGCAGCGGGCGGGACAGGGGGCTTAATTCACCCCTCCACTTT.

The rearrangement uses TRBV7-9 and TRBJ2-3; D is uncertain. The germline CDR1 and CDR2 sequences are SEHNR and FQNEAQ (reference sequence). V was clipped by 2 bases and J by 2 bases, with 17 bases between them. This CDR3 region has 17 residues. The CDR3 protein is CASSLLGSIRNTDTQYF. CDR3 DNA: TGTGCCAGCAGCTTATTGGGGTCGATACGGAACACAGATACGCAGTATTTT.

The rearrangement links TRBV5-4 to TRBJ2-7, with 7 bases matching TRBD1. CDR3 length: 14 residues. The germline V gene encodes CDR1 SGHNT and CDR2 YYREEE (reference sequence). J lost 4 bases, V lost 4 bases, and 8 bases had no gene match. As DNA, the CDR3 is TGTGCCAGCAGCGGGACAGAGAGTAATTACGAGCAGTACTTC. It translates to CASSGTESNYEQYF.

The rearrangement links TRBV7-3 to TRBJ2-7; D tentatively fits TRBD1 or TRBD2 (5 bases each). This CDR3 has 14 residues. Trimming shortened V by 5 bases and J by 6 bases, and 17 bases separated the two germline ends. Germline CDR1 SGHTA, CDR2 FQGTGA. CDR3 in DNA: TGTGCCAGCAGCACGAGGGACGCGAGCTCCGAGCAGTACTTC. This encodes CASSTRDASSEQYF.

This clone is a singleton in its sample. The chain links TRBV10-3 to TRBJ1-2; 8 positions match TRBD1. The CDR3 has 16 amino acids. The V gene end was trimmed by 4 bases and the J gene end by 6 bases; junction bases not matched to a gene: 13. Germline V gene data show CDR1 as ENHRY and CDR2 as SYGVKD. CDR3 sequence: CAISVPLQGERDGYTF. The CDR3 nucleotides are TGTGCCATCAGTGTGCCCTTACAGGGGGAAAGGGATGGCTACACCTTC.